The clone carrying this TCR beta chain turned up a few times. Its target is unknown. These data belong to a study of naive and memory T cell subsets. The study, taken as a whole, reports: Each distinct alpha or beta sequence counts as one clonotype. In naive cells, over 95% of TCR sequences were seen only once. There was no ground truth to check naive and memory subset results.

There are 12 residues in the CDR3. Trimming removed 5 bases at V and 6 bases at J, with 11 bases between. An equimolar mix of two oligonucleotides served as the beta constant-region primer for TRBC1 and TRBC2. Four rounds of PCR amplified the ligated cDNA using nested alpha and beta constant-region primers plus SP2. Using its own MiXCR run on the UMI-ligation and nested PCR reads, TCRdb lists one record per CDR3 protein. This table has some 8,000 distinct CDR3 sequences, about 30% appearing once. After CD4 positive bead selection, the CD4-negative fraction gave CD8 T cells. This TCR derives from a human donor in good health. The material sequenced was CD8+ TEMRA cells from blood. Subset in this sample: effector memory re-expressing CD45RA, CD45RA+ CD27-. The chain links TRBV12-3 or TRBV12-4 to TRBJ2-7; TRBD2 is a possible D gene (6 bases). The CDR3 region has the DNA TGTGCCAGCAGTCCCGGGGGTGGCGAGCAGTACTTC. Translation gives CASSPGGGEQYF.